This TCR beta chain was captured in a study of T-cell reconstitution after alpha-beta-depleted transplantation in children. Study results and caveats: Elevated TCRbeta diversity at day 60 was traced, in some patients, to surviving recipient T cells and thymic progenitors. It was reported that alpha-beta T cells came from several hundred expanded graft clones (about two months after transplant).

During its preparation, the TCRbeta library received unique molecular identifiers. TCRdb analysed the PCR reads with MiXCR anew, one entry per CDR3 protein. The sample shows more than 200,000 distinct CDR3 sequences, roughly a quarter of them seen only once. Germline values: CDR1 MNHEY, CDR2 SVGAGI. This CDR3 has 11 amino acids. The ends were cut back, 6 bases at V and 2 bases at J, with 4 bases in the middle. This clonotype has a handful of counts. The antigen remains undetermined. This rearrangement joins TRBV6-5 to TRBJ2-5, with no clear D. The receptor comes from a female patient between 2 and 10 years old who had a stem cell transplant for congenital amegakaryocytic thrombocytopenia, so the T cells may come from the graft donor. The sequencing used PBMCs, mostly from graft donor cells, collected 360 days after TCRalphabeta/CD19-depleted stem cell transplant. The CDR3 loop reads CASRNQETQYF. The CDR3, as DNA: TGTGCCAGCAGGAATCAAGAGACCCAGTACTTC.